These 12 T cell receptor beta chains were sequenced from one sample in a study of early T cells in non-severe SARS-CoV-2 infection. TCRdb redid the calling of the 5' RACE reads with MiXCR, one entry per CDR3 protein. The sample records 69,000 or so distinct CDR3 sequences, roughly 4.8% being singletons. Sequenced material: whole blood, taken at baseline. The source of these receptors is an adult who was a healthcare worker with PCR-confirmed SARS-CoV-2 infection or an uninfected control (not recorded which). The donor label of this sample is uncertain.

This clonotype came up many times. In nucleotides, the CDR3 is TGCGCCAGCAGCATAAACAGGGGGCAGAGTGAGACCCAGTACTTC. Translation: CASSINRGQSETQYF. This chain joins TRBV5-1 and TRBJ2-5; 9 bases are a match to TRBD1. The V gene end was trimmed by 4 bases and the J gene end by 5 bases; junction bases not matched to a gene: 9. CDR3 length: 15 amino acids. Germline-derived CDR1 and CDR2 are SGHRS and YFSETQ. Supplemented by reference TRBV5-1 and TRBJ2-5, the full variable domain reads KAGVTQTPRYLIKTRGQQVTLSCSPISGHRSVSWYQQTPGQGLQFLFEYFSETQRNKGNFPGRFSGRQFSNSRSEMNVSTLELGDSALYLCASSINRGQSETQYFGPGTRLLVL.

This clonotype appeared many times. The chain employs TRBV20-1 and TRBJ2-2, with D perhaps being TRBD1 or TRBD2 (5 bases each). This CDR3 region has 14 residues. The ends were cut back, 5 bases at V and 2 bases at J, with 12 bases in the middle. Germline CDR1 DFQATT, CDR2 SNEGSKA (reference sequence). Here the CDR3 reads CSALPGTNTGELFF. CDR3 coding DNA: TGCAGTGCTCTCCCAGGGACCAACACCGGGGAGCTGTTTTTT.

This clonotype was seen ten or more times. The chain links TRBV27 to TRBJ2-7; D uncertain. V dropped 5 bases and J dropped 4 bases, with 9 bases sitting between them. The length of the CDR3 is 12 residues. Germline CDR1 MNHEY, CDR2 SMNVEV (reference sequence). The CDR3 region has the DNA TGTGCCAGCAGTCCCGGGCATTACGAGCAGTACTTC. Its protein is CASSPGHYEQYF.

This clonotype was found a few times. The genes are TRBV11-2 and TRBJ1-3; D is unresolved. The CDR3 sequence is 17 residues long. The ends were cut back, 1 base at V and 0 bases at J, with 13 bases in the middle. The germline gives CDR1 SGHAT, CDR2 FQNNGV. The CDR3 sequence is CASSLGPGPRSGNTIYF. The CDR3 coding sequence is TGTGCCAGCAGCTTAGGACCAGGCCCTCGCTCTGGAAACACCATATATTTT.

This clonotype was observed many times. This chain connects TRBV5-5 to TRBJ2-1; a possible D gene is TRBD2 (6 bases). Germline loops: CDR1 SGHKS, CDR2 YYEKEE (reference sequence). Trimming cost V 4 bases and J 2 bases, with 13 bases left between them. The CDR3 loop spans 15 amino acids. CDR3 nucleotides: TGTGCCAGCAGCCGCATCGGCGGGACCTACAATGAGCAGTTCTTC. Residues: CASSRIGGTYNEQFF.

There are many counts of this clonotype. The rearrangement uses TRBV5-1 and TRBJ1-5; 9 bases match TRBD1. The CDR3 extends over 15 amino acids. The V and J ends lost 4 bases and 3 bases, in that order; junction bases with no gene match: 5. In germline, CDR1 is SGHRS, CDR2 YFSETQ. The CDR3 nucleotides are TGCGCCAGCAGCCCGGGACAGGGTAACAATCAGCCCCAGCATTTT. This sequence encodes CASSPGQGNNQPQHF. Combining the CDR3 with reference TRBV5-1 and TRBJ1-5 gives the whole variable domain KAGVTQTPRYLIKTRGQQVTLSCSPISGHRSVSWYQQTPGQGLQFLFEYFSETQRNKGNFPGRFSGRQFSNSRSEMNVSTLELGDSALYLCASSPGQGNNQPQHFGDGTRLSIL.

The table lists this clonotype with many counts. This chain uses TRBV28 with TRBJ2-2; D may be TRBD2 (5 bases). With 7 bases removed from V and 6 bases from J, the gap between germline ends came to 21 bases. This CDR3 spans 16 amino acids. CDR1 is MDHEN and CDR2 is SYDVKM in the germline V gene. This CDR3 is CASTSRSQRVSGELFF. The CDR3 nucleotides are TGTGCCAGCACCTCGCGGTCCCAGAGGGTGTCCGGGGAGCTGTTTTTT.

This clonotype was recorded at least ten times. The genes are TRBV20-1 and TRBJ2-7; 7 bases align to TRBD1. V gave up 7 bases and J gave up 1 base; unmatched junction bases: 13. CDR1 is DFQATT, CDR2 SNEGSKA, per germline (reference sequence). This CDR3 region has 15 residues. This chain's CDR3 is CSVALRTGNSYEQYF. The CDR3 coding sequence is TGCAGTGTTGCCCTGCGGACAGGAAATTCCTACGAGCAGTACTTC.

This clonotype came up a few times. J is TRBJ2-2 and V is TRBV28; 7 positions agree with TRBD1. Per the germline V gene, CDR1 is MDHEN and CDR2 is SYDVKM. Trimming cost V 2 bases and J 5 bases; bases outside gene matches: 11. The CDR3 spans 17 residues. The CDR3 protein is CASSLGDSLVGTGELFF. The CDR3 DNA is TGTGCCAGCAGTTTAGGGGACAGCTTGGTCGGGACCGGGGAGCTGTTTTTT.

V gene TRBV9 combines with J gene TRBJ1-1; 8 bases match TRBD1. Germline-derived CDR1 and CDR2 are SGDLS and YYNGEE. V gave up 1 base and J gave up 5 bases; unmatched junction bases: 4. CDR3 length: 14 amino acids. The CDR3 loop reads CASSVQGAHTEAFF. CDR3 in DNA: TGTGCCAGCAGCGTACAGGGGGCGCATACTGAAGCTTTCTTT.

The chain couples TRBV10-2 to TRBJ2-1; 8 bases map to TRBD2. Germline V gives CDR1 WSHSY, CDR2 SAAADI. Unmatched junction bases numbered 9, after V lost 8 bases and J lost 0 bases. The CDR3 runs to 16 residues. CDR3 amino acids: CASPPGGGTSYNEQFF. Written as DNA, the CDR3 is TGCGCCAGCCCCCCGGGGGGGGGGACCTCCTACAATGAGCAGTTCTTC.

Worth noting for this clonotype: A much bigger clone sits one base away, suggesting this may be a read error. The chain couples TRBV13 to TRBJ2-7; maybe TRBD1 (5 bases). CDR3 length: 14 residues. Germline V gene lookup returns CDR1 PRHDT and CDR2 FYEKMQ (reference sequence). DNA of the CDR3: TGTGGCAGCAGCTTAGCAGGGCCCTCCTACGAGCAGTACTTC. As protein: CGSSLAGPSYEQYF.